These 22 T cell receptor beta chains originate from one sample sequenced in a study of T cells after posttransplantation cyclophosphamide. Libraries were prepared by immunoSEQ multiplex PCR; TCRdb keeps only in-frame clonotypes and omits some of them. The repertoire consists of 10,000 to 13,000 clones, with roughly nine tenths occurring once and the leading ten covering roughly 27%. Busulfan-fludarabine conditioning, marrow transplant, and cyclophosphamide on days +3 and +4 were administered. The input for sequencing was CD4+ T cells sorted from PBMCs, taken after allogeneic stem cell transplant with posttransplant cyclophosphamide. These receptors originate from a young adult male patient who received an allogeneic stem cell transplant from a related donor, was CMV-positive, and had acute GVHD only. The T cells may come from the graft donor.

V is TRBV10-2 and J is TRBJ2-5; TRBD1 agrees at 7 bases. The end of the DNA aligns better with TRBJ2-7, so the J call may be wrong. Germline assignment: CDR1 WSHSY and CDR2 SAAADI. CDR3 size: 16 residues. CDR3: CASTNTDRSSSYEQYF. For the CDR3, the DNA is TGCGCCAGCACCAATACGGACAGGAGCTCCTCCTACGAGCAGTACTTC.

The genes are TRBV7-2 and TRBJ2-7; 8 nucleotides match TRBD2. Unmatched junction bases numbered 3, after V lost 2 bases and J lost 3 bases. Germline CDR1 reads SGHTA; CDR2 reads FQGNSA. The CDR3 is 14 amino acids. CDR3 coding DNA: TGTGCCAGCAGCTTAACTAGCGGCCTCTACGAGCAGTACTTC. Its protein product is CASSLTSGLYEQYF.

The J gene is TRBJ2-7, the V gene TRBV7-2, with D maybe TRBD1 (6 bases). The germline gives CDR1 SGHTA, CDR2 FQGNSA. The CDR3 covers 14 residues. Trimming took off 4 bases at V and 0 bases at J, with 10 bases between the two ends. The CDR3 bases are TGTGCCAGCAGCTCTACAGGGTCCTCCTACGAGCAGTACTTC. Its protein is CASSSTGSSYEQYF. The full variable domain, rest sourced from reference TRBV7-2 and TRBJ2-7, is GAGVSQSPSNKVTEKGKDVELRCDPISGHTALYWYRQSLGQGLEFLIYFQGNSAPDKSGLPSDRFSAERTGGSVSTLTIQRTQQEDSAVYLCASSSTGSSYEQYFGPGTRLTVT.

The gene calls are TRBV7-2 and TRBJ1-1; D is unresolved. Germline assignment: CDR1 SGHTA and CDR2 FQGNSA. The length of the CDR3 is 12 residues. V was trimmed by 1 base and J by 12 bases, leaving 12 bases between them. CDR3: CASSLDDARPFF. DNA of the CDR3: TGTGCCAGCAGCTTAGATGACGCCAGGCCTTTCTTT.

This rearrangement joins TRBV5-3 to TRBJ1-5; perhaps TRBD1 as D (5 bases). TRBV5-3 is an ORF for which the function is uncertain. V was shortened by 0 bases and J by 0 bases, with 13 bases between the two germline ends. The CDR3 consists of 17 residues. In nucleotides, the CDR3 is TGTGCCAGAAGCTTGGCCAGGGACTGCAATAGCAATCAGCCCCAGCATTTT. Translated, it gives CARSLARDCNSNQPQHF.

The chain joins TRBV27 to TRBJ2-3; 8 bases are shared with TRBD2. Looked up from germline, CDR1 is MNHEY and CDR2 is SMNVEV (reference sequence). V shed 8 bases and J 2 bases; nucleotides not matched to a gene: 12. The CDR3 has 16 residues. The CDR3 nucleotides are TGTGCCAGCGCGAGGCGGGAGCGGGGGCCCACAGATACGCAGTATTTT. Translation gives CASARRERGPTDTQYF.

The rearrangement uses TRBV29-1 and TRBJ1-2; D gene unclear. Germline CDR1 SQVTM, CDR2 ANQGSEA. Trimming cost V 7 bases and J 8 bases, with 20 bases left between them. The CDR3 covers 13 residues. CDR3: CSGFRPSRGGYTF. The CDR3 DNA reads as TGCAGCGGATTTCGACCTTCTCGCGGGGGCTACACCTTC. Looking up the rest from reference TRBV29-1 and TRBJ1-2 gives the full variable domain: SAVISQKPSRDICQRGTSLTIQCQVDSQVTMMFWYRQQPGQSLTLIATANQGSEATYESGFVIDKFPISRPNLTFSTLTVSNMSPEDSSIYLCSGFRPSRGGYTFGSGTRLTVV.

The chain is built from TRBV28 and TRBJ1-5, with D perhaps TRBD1 (5 bases). Trimming removed 1 base from V and 5 bases from J, with 15 bases in between. The CDR3 contains 16 residues. Germline values: CDR1 MDHEN, CDR2 SYDVKM. CDR3 in DNA: TGTGCCAGCAGTTTATCCTCGGCAGGGAAGTATCAGCCCCAGCATTTT. Protein sequence: CASSLSSAGKYQPQHF.

This chain joins TRBV6-5 and TRBJ1-2; 7 positions match TRBD1. The CDR3 runs to 16 residues. Germline V gene data show CDR1 as MNHEY and CDR2 as SVGAGI. The V and J ends lost 4 bases and 4 bases, in that order; junction bases with no gene match: 12. This CDR3 is CASSSHGGQDTYGYTF. DNA of the CDR3: TGTGCCAGCAGTTCTCACGGAGGACAGGACACCTATGGCTACACCTTC.

V is TRBV18 and J is TRBJ1-2; 7 bases align to TRBD1. CDR3 length equals 16 residues. Per the germline V gene, CDR1 is KGHSH and CDR2 is LQKENI. The ends lost 0 bases at V and 2 bases at J; junction bases unmatched: 6. DNA for the CDR3: TGTGCCAGCTCACCACCGAATACACAGGGGAACTATGGCTACACCTTC. It yields the protein CASSPPNTQGNYGYTF.

The rearrangement joins TRBV11-1 to TRBJ2-3; TRBD2 aligns across 15 bases. The CDR3 runs to 17 residues. J gave up 4 bases and V 5 bases, and 7 bases lay outside the gene matches. Germline-derived CDR1 and CDR2 are SGHAT and FQDESV (reference sequence). The CDR3 nucleotides read TGTGCCAGCAGCCACGGACTAGCGGGGGGGCTGGCAGATACGCAGTATTTT. Its protein product is CASSHGLAGGLADTQYF.

V is TRBV5-1 and J is TRBJ1-4, with 8 positions matching TRBD1. The CDR3 has 15 residues. Germline CDR1 SGHRS, CDR2 YFSETQ. V gave up 4 bases and J gave up 10 bases; unmatched junction bases: 12. The CDR3, as DNA: TGCGCCAGCAGCCCCGGGGAAGGACAGGGTGGAAAACTGTTTTTT. This translates into CASSPGEGQGGKLFF. Using reference TRBV5-1 and TRBJ1-4 for the parts outside the CDR3, the full variable domain is KAGVTQTPRYLIKTRGQQVTLSCSPISGHRSVSWYQQTPGQGLQFLFEYFSETQRNKGNFPGRFSGRQFSNSRSEMNVSTLELGDSALYLCASSPGEGQGGKLFFGSGTQLSVL.

This clone came up once. The genes are TRBV20-1 and TRBJ1-6; 7 nucleotides match TRBD1. This CDR3 is built from 11 residues. After removal of 3 bases from V and 11 bases from J, the junction contained 1 base not matched to a gene. The germline CDR1 and CDR2 sequences are DFQATT and SNEGSKA (reference sequence). For the CDR3, the DNA is TGCAGTGCTAGGACAGGGACACCCCTCCACTTT. Protein: CSARTGTPLHF.

CDR3 sequence (DNA): TGTGCCAGCAGTGAGCAGGGTAGGAATGAGCAGTTCTTC. Translating gives CASSEQGRNEQFF. The V and J genes are TRBV25-1 and TRBJ2-1, with D perhaps TRBD1 (5 bases). Germline CDR1 MGHDK, CDR2 SYGVNS. Trimming took off 3 bases at V and 7 bases at J, with 10 bases between the two ends. The CDR3 runs 13 residues.

The rearrangement links TRBV7-2 to TRBJ2-5; 10 nucleotides line up with TRBD2. V shed 6 bases, J shed 1 base, and the junction held 5 bases outside the gene matches. CDR1 is SGHTA and CDR2 is FQGNSA in the germline V gene. CDR3 size: 15 residues. CDR3 DNA: TGTGCCAGCAGTTATAGCGGGGGGTTCCAAGAGACCCAGTACTTC. It is translated as CASSYSGGFQETQYF.

V is TRBV14 and J is TRBJ2-5; tentative D call: TRBD2 (5 bases). The CDR3 has 16 residues. Germline lookup yields CDR1 SGHDN and CDR2 FVKESK. With 1 base removed from V and 0 bases from J, the gap between germline ends came to 12 bases. CDR3 loop: CASSQGGQPDQETQYF. The DNA for the CDR3 is TGTGCCAGCAGCCAAGGCGGGCAGCCTGACCAAGAGACCCAGTACTTC.

This clone was observed once. This chain connects TRBV4-1 to TRBJ1-2; D call uncertain. Germline CDR1 MGHRA, CDR2 YSYEKL. Deletions cut 1 base from V and 8 bases from J, with 14 bases between. CDR3 length equals 14 residues. CDR3 sequence: CASSQGNAMGGYTF. CDR3 coding DNA: TGCGCCAGCAGCCAAGGGAACGCGATGGGCGGCTACACCTTC.

This clone occurred once. The chain recombines TRBV21-1 with TRBJ2-5; the listed D gene, TRBD2, was not tested against the DNA. TRBV21-1 is a documented pseudogene. The CDR3 runs 17 residues. The chain's CDR3 is CASSKGQGPAWEGTQYF. The CDR3 coding sequence is TGTGCCAGCAGCAAGGGCCAGGGGCCCGCTTGGGAGGGGACCCAGTACTTC.

This clone was seen a single time. This chain uses TRBV28 with TRBJ2-3; the D gene is possibly TRBD2 (6 bases). V shed 5 bases and J shed 1 base, with 10 bases lying between them. CDR1 and CDR2 from the germline V gene are MDHEN and SYDVKM. The CDR3 is made up of 14 amino acids. CDR3 DNA sequence: TGTGCCAGCAGTGGGAGGACTGGCACAGATACGCAGTATTTT. Residues: CASSGRTGTDTQYF.

In DNA form, the CDR3 reads TGTGCCAGCTCAGAGGACTATACGAGGGAAAAACTGTTTTTT. It is translated as CASSEDYTREKLFF. The chain combines TRBV18 with TRBJ1-4, with no clear D. This CDR3 is built from 14 residues. CDR1 is KGHSH, CDR2 LQKENI, per germline. V was cut by 5 bases and J by 8 bases, with 15 bases left in between.

This clone was detected only once. J is TRBJ2-3 and V is TRBV5-6, with 16 bases fitting TRBD2. V trimming: 5 bases; J trimming: 4 bases; junction bases outside the gene matches: 7. The CDR3 sequence is 17 residues long. Looked up from germline, CDR1 is SGHDT and CDR2 is YYEEEE. CDR3 bases: TGTGCCAGCAGTCTACCGGGACTAGCGGGGGGGGCAGATACGCAGTATTTT. Translation: CASSLPGLAGGADTQYF. Variable domain in full (rest from reference TRBV5-6 and TRBJ2-3): DAGVTQSPTHLIKTRGQQVTLRCSPKSGHDTVSWYQQALGQGPQFIFQYYEEEERQRGNFPDRFSGHQFPNYSSELNVNALLLGDSALYLCASSLPGLAGGADTQYFGPGTRLTVL.

The chain carries TRBV2 and TRBJ1-2, with 7 bases matching TRBD1. This CDR3 has 13 amino acids. With V trimmed by 6 bases and J by 2 bases, 3 bases remained unmatched. From germline, CDR1 is SNHLY and CDR2 FYNNEI. CDR3 sequence (DNA): TGTGCCAGCAGCCTGGGACAGAACTATGGCTACACCTTC. Its translation is CASSLGQNYGYTF.